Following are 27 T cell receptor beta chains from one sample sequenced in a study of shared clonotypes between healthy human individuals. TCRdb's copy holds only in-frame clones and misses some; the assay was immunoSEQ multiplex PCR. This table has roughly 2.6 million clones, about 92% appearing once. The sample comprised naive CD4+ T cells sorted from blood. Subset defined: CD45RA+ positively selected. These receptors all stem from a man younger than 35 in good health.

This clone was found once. CDR3 bases: TGTGCCAGTAGTATAGCCTCCAGGGGCCCTAATGAAAAACTGTTTTTT. Translated, it gives CASSIASRGPNEKLFF. The V and J genes are TRBV19 and TRBJ1-4; D is perhaps TRBD1 (6 bases). Trimming removed 1 base from V and 3 bases from J, with 12 bases in between. Germline values: CDR1 LNHDA, CDR2 SQIVND (reference sequence). The CDR3 extends over 16 amino acids. Supplemented by reference TRBV19 and TRBJ1-4, the full variable domain reads DGGITQSPKYLFRKEGQNVTLSCEQNLNHDAMYWYRQDPGQGLRLIYYSQIVNDFQKGDIAEGYSVSREKKESFPLTVTSAQKNPTAFYLCASSIASRGPNEKLFFGSGTQLSVL.

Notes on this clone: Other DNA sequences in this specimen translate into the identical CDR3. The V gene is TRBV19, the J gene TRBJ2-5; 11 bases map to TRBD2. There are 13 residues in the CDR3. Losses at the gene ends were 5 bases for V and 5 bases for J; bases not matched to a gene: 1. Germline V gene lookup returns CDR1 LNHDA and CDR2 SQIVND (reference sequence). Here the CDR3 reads CASSSSGGETQYF. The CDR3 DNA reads TGTGCCAGTAGTTCTAGCGGGGGGGAGACCCAGTACTTC.

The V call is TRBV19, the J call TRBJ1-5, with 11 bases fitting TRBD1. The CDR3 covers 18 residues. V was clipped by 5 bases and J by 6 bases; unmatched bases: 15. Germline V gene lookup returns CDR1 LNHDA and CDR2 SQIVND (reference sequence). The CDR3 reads CASSAQKTGQGVGQPQHF. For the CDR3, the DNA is TGTGCCAGTAGTGCCCAGAAGACGGGACAGGGGGTGGGTCAGCCCCAGCATTTT.

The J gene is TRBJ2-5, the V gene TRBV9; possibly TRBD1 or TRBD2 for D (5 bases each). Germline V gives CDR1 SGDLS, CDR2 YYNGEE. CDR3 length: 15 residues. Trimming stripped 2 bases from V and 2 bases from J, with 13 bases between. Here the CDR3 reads CASSVGVSGQETQYF. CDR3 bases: TGTGCCAGCAGCGTGGGGGTGTCGGGGCAAGAGACCCAGTACTTC.

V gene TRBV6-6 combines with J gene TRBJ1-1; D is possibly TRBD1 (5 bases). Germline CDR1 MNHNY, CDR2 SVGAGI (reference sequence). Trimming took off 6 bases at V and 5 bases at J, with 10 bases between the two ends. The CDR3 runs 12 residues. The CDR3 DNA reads TGTGCCAGCAGCCGGGGCAGTACTGAAGCTTTCTTT. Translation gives CASSRGSTEAFF.

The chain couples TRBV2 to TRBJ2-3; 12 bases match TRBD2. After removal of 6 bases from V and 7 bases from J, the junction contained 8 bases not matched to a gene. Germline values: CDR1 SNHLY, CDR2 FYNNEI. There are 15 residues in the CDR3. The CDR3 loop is CASRVTSGGFNTQYF. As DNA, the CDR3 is TGTGCCAGCAGAGTAACTAGCGGGGGGTTCAATACGCAGTATTTT. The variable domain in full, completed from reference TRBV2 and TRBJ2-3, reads EPEVTQTPSHQVTQMGQEVILRCVPISNHLYFYWYRQILGQKVEFLVSFYNNEISEKSEIFDDQFSVERPDGSNFTLKIRSTKLEDSAMYFCASRVTSGGFNTQYFGPGTRLTVL.

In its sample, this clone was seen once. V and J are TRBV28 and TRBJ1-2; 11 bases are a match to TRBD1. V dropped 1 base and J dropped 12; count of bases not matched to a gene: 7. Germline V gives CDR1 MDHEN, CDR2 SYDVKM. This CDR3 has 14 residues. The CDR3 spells CASSLSGTGGKDTF. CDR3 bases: TGTGCCAGCAGTTTATCCGGGACAGGGGGGAAGGACACCTTC.

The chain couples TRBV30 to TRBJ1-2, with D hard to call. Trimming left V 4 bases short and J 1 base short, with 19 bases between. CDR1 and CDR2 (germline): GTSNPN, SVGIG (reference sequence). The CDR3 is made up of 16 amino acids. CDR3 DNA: TGTGCCTGGACCCCCTTAAGTAGCATTTTTAACTATGGCTACACCTTC. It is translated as CAWTPLSSIFNYGYTF.

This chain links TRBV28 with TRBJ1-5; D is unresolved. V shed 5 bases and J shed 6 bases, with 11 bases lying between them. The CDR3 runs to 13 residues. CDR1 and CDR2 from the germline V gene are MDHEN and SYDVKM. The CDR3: CASSKRTGQPQHF. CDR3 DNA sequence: TGTGCCAGCAGTAAAAGGACGGGTCAGCCCCAGCATTTT.

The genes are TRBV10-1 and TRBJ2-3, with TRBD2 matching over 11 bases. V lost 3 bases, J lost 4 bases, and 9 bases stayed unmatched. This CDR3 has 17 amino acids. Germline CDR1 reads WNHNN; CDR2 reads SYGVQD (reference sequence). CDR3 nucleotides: TGCGCCAGCAGTGACCATGGGACTAGCGGTAGGGCAGATACGCAGTATTTT. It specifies CASSDHGTSGRADTQYF.

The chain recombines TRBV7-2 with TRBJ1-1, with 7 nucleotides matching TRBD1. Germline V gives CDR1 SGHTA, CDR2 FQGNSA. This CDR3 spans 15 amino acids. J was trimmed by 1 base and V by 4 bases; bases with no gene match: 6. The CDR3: CASSYRQGRNTEAFF. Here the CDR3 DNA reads TGTGCCAGCAGCTACCGACAGGGAAGGAACACTGAAGCTTTCTTT.

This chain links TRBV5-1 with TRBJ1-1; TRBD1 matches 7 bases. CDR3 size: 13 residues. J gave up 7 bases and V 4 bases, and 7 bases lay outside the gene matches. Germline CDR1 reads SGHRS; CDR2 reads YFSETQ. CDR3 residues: CASSRDSPLEAFF. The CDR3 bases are TGCGCCAGCAGCCGGGACAGCCCACTTGAAGCTTTCTTT.

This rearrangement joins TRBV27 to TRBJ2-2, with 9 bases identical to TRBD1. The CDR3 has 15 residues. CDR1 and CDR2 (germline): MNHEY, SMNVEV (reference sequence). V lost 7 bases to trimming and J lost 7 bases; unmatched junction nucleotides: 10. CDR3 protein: CASIQNRGHGGELFF. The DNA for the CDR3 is TGTGCCAGCATCCAAAACAGGGGGCATGGCGGGGAGCTGTTTTTT.

CDR3 in DNA: TGTGCCAGCAGCCAGGGGACCACCGGGGAGCTGTTTTTT. Amino acids: CASSQGTTGELFF. The chain joins TRBV14 to TRBJ2-2, with D perhaps assigned TRBD1 or TRBD2 (5 bases each). The CDR3 sequence is 13 residues long. Trimming removed 3 bases from V and 4 bases from J, with 6 bases in between. Germline V gives CDR1 SGHDN, CDR2 FVKESK.

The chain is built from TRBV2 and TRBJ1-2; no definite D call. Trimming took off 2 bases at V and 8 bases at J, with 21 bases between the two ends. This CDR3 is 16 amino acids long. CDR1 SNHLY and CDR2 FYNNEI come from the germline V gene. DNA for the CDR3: TGTGCCAGCAGTGAATTTGAAACAGACTATGCTTGGGGCTACACCTTC. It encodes CASSEFETDYAWGYTF.

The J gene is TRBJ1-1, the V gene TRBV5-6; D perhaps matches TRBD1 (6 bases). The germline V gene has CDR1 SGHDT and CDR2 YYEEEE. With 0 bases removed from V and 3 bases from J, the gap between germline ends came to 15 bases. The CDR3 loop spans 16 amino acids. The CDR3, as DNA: TGTGCCAGCAGCTTGGAATTACAGGGCAAGGACACTGAAGCTTTCTTT. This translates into CASSLELQGKDTEAFF.

The CDR3 sequence: CASSEFLVAGANVLTF. In DNA form, the CDR3 reads TGTGCCAGCAGTGAATTTCTGGTCGCAGGGGCCAACGTCCTGACTTTC. The V call is TRBV6-1, the J call TRBJ2-6; no clear D gene. The CDR3 loop spans 16 amino acids. With 2 bases removed from V and 4 bases from J, the gap between germline ends came to 12 bases. Germline-derived CDR1 and CDR2 are MNHNS and SASEGT.

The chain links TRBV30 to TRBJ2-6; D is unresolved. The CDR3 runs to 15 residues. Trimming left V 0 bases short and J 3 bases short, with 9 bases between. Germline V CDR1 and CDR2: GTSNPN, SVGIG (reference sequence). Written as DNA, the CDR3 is TGTGCCTGGAGTGTACGGCCTGGTGGGGCCAACGTCCTGACTTTC. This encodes CAWSVRPGGANVLTF.

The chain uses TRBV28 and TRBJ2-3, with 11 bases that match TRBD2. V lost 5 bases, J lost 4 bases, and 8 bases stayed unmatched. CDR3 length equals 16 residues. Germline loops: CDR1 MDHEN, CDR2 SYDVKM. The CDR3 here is CASSPRLAGSSDTQYF. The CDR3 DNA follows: TGTGCCAGCAGTCCCCGACTAGCGGGGTCTTCAGATACGCAGTATTTT.

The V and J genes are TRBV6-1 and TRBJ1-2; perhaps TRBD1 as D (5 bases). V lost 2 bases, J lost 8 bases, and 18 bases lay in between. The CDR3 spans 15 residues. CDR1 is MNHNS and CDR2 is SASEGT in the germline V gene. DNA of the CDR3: TGTGCCAGCAGTGAACTGGCAGGGACTCCCGGGGGCTACACCTTC. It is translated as CASSELAGTPGGYTF.

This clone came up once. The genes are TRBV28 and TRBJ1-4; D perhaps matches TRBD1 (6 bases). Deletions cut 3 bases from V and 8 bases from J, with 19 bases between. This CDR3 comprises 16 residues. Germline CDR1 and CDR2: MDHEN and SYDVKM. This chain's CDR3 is CASSFPSRAGEEKLFF. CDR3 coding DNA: TGTGCCAGCAGTTTCCCCTCAAGGGCAGGGGAGGAAAAACTGTTTTTT.

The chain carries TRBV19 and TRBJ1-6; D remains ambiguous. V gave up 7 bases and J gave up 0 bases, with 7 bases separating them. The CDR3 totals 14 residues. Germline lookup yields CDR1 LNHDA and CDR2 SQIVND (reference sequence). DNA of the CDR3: TGTGCCAGTAAAAGCGGCTCCTATAATTCACCCCTCCACTTT. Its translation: CASKSGSYNSPLHF.

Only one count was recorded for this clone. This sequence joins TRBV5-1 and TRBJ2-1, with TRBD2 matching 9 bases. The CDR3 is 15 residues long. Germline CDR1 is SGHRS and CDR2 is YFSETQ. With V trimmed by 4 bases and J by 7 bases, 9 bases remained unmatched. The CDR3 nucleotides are TGCGCCAGCAGCCCCCTTAGCGGGAGTTGGAATGAGCAGTTCTTC. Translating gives CASSPLSGSWNEQFF.

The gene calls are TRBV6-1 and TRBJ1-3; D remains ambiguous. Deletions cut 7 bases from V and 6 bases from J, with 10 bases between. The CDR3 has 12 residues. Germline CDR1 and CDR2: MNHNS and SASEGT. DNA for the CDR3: TGTGCCAGCACCTTTTGGGAAAACACCATATATTTT. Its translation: CASTFWENTIYF.

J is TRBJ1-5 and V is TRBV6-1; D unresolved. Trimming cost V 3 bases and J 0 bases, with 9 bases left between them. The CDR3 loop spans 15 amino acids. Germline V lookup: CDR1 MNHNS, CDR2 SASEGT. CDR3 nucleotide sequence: TGTGCCAGCAGTGATAGGTGGTATAGCAATCAGCCCCAGCATTTT. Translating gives CASSDRWYSNQPQHF.

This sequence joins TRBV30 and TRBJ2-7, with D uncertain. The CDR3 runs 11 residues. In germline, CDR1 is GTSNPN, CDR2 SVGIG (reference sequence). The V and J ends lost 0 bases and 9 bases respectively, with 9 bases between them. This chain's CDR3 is CAWSVRFGQYF. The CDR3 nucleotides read TGTGCCTGGAGTGTAAGGTTCGGGCAGTACTTC.

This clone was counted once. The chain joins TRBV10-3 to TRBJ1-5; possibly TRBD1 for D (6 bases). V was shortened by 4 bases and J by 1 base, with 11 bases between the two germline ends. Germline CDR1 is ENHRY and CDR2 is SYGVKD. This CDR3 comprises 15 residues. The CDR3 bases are TGTGCCATCAGTGTGGGGGCGGGCAGCAATCAGCCCCAGCATTTT. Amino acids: CAISVGAGSNQPQHF.